This TCR beta chain was sequenced during a study of shared clonotypes between healthy human individuals. CD4+ cells yielded CD45RA+ naive and CD45RA-negative memory subsets. CDR3 length equals 20 residues. Trimming cost V 2 bases and J 8 bases, with 32 bases left between them. Per the germline V gene, CDR1 is LGHNA and CDR2 is YNFKEQ. The repertoire was sequenced with immunoSEQ multiplex PCR; TCRdb's copy has only in-frame clones and lacks some. The data contain about 1.1 million clones, 77% of them singletons. The rearrangement links TRBV4-2 to TRBJ2-3, with D possibly called TRBD1 or TRBD2 (5 bases each). This TCR came from a man younger than 35 in good health. Some clones in this sample may be carry-over from other donors' samples. The sequenced sample consisted of memory CD4+ T cells from PBMCs. Subset in this sample: CD45RA-negative fraction. This chain's CDR3 is CASSQPGTPLILSSVGTQYF. DNA for the CDR3: TGTGCCAGCAGCCAACCCGGGACCCCCCTAATCCTAAGCTCGGTCGGTACGCAGTATTTT.